Shown below are 15 T cell receptor beta chains from a single sample sequenced in a study of monozygotic twins with inflammatory bowel disease. TCRdb reprocessed the 5' RACE reads; each CDR3 protein has one entry and no DNA is given. This sample's table reports roughly 100,000 distinct CDR3 sequences. Sequencing input: blood. The receptor source for this set is a human donor with ulcerative colitis or Crohn's disease, or a healthy co-twin of an affected twin (not recorded which).

J is TRBJ2-7 and V is TRBV4-2; checking the TCRdb D call of TRBD1 is not possible without DNA. Germline CDR1 reads LGHNA; CDR2 reads YNFKEQ. The CDR3 loop spans 14 amino acids. CDR3: CASSQDRGTYEQYF.

CDR3 region: CASSPQDTQYF. V gene TRBV18 combines with J gene TRBJ2-3. The CDR3 runs 11 residues. Germline V lookup: CDR1 KGHSH, CDR2 LQKENI.

The chain joins TRBV7-9 to TRBJ2-7; the D call of TRBD1 rests on TCRdb alone, since no DNA is present to check it. The germline V gene encodes CDR1 SEHNR and CDR2 FQNEAQ (reference sequence). The CDR3 totals 16 residues. The CDR3 spells CASSLRDRVRTYEQYF.

This sequence joins TRBV7-3 and TRBJ2-3; the TRBD1 assignment by TCRdb is unverifiable without DNA. Per germline, CDR1 SGHTA and CDR2 FQGTGA. This CDR3 comprises 16 residues. CDR3 protein: CASSKLGGAPPDTQYF.

V is TRBV7-2 and J is TRBJ1-3. Germline values: CDR1 SGHTA, CDR2 FQGNSA. The CDR3 runs 15 residues. The CDR3 protein is CASSLGPGSGNTIYF.

The rearrangement uses TRBV29-1 and TRBJ2-7; TCRdb picks TRBD1, but there is no DNA to check that call. Germline assignment: CDR1 SQVTM and CDR2 ANQGSEA. The CDR3 runs to 15 residues. The CDR3 here is CSVGGGFSLSYEQYF.

This chain links TRBV2 with TRBJ2-2. Per the germline V gene, CDR1 is SNHLY and CDR2 is FYNNEI. This CDR3 region has 15 residues. The CDR3 protein is CASSEALRGVGELFF.

The chain couples TRBV6-5 to TRBJ1-4; TCRdb names TRBD1, which stays unverified in the absence of DNA. From germline, CDR1 is MNHEY and CDR2 SVGAGI. CDR3 length equals 15 residues. CDR3 protein: CASSYPRDRGEKLFF.

V gene TRBV7-8 combines with J gene TRBJ2-1; the D call of TRBD2 rests on TCRdb alone, since no DNA is present to check it. CDR1 is SGHVS and CDR2 is FQNEAQ in the germline V gene. CDR3 length equals 14 residues. CDR3 sequence reads: CASSLGDSGGEQFF.

The chain couples TRBV27 to TRBJ2-3; absent DNA, TCRdb's TRBD1 call cannot be checked. This CDR3 region has 15 residues. Germline-derived CDR1 and CDR2 are MNHEY and SMNVEV (reference sequence). CDR3 sequence reads: CAIGRGVASTDTQYF.

V and J are TRBV10-3 and TRBJ2-7; without DNA, the TCRdb call of TRBD1 cannot be checked. The CDR3 loop spans 16 amino acids. From germline, CDR1 is ENHRY and CDR2 SYGVKD. CDR3 in amino acids: CAISESSWRGKDEQYF.

The V and J genes are TRBV28 and TRBJ2-1. CDR3 length: 11 residues. Germline V CDR1 and CDR2: MDHEN, SYDVKM. This CDR3 reads CASRGYNEQFF.

The genes are TRBV7-2 and TRBJ2-2. The germline V gene has CDR1 SGHTA and CDR2 FQGNSA. The CDR3 sequence is 15 residues long. The CDR3 here is CASSLAGVYTGELFF.

CDR3: CASSLGGGGETQYF. This chain uses TRBV7-2 with TRBJ2-5; TCRdb gives TRBD2 as the D gene, but with no DNA this cannot be confirmed. Germline loops: CDR1 SGHTA, CDR2 FQGNSA. This CDR3 comprises 14 residues.

V and J are TRBV28 and TRBJ1-5. This CDR3 spans 13 amino acids. The germline CDR1 and CDR2 sequences are MDHEN and SYDVKM. The CDR3 sequence is CASSYPSNQPQHF.